The 22 T cell receptor beta chains presented below share a single source sample, sequenced in a study of cytomegalovirus exposure and HLA in healthy donors. The study ran its PCR with 60 Vbeta and 13 Jbeta primers. Profiled with immunoSEQ multiplex PCR; TCRdb holds only in-frame clones, not every one. The sample lists about 170,000 clones, approximately 81% occurring once. The sequenced sample consisted of PBMCs. The receptor set was obtained from a man younger than 40 in good health and CMV-seropositive.

J is TRBJ2-2 and V is TRBV2; 12 bases are shared with TRBD2. CDR3 length equals 15 residues. CDR1 is SNHLY, CDR2 FYNNEI, per germline. Trimming cost V 9 bases and J 6 bases; bases outside gene matches: 8. The chain's CDR3 is CASSMTSGSSGELFF. The DNA of the CDR3 is TGTGCCAGTTCGATGACTAGCGGGAGTTCCGGGGAGCTGTTTTTT.

The rearrangement links TRBV10-3 to TRBJ1-4, with 8 positions matching TRBD1. The CDR3 has 13 residues. V was pared by 4 bases and J by 14 bases, with 9 bases of the junction left unmatched. In germline, CDR1 is ENHRY, CDR2 SYGVKD. The CDR3 region is CAISGTGREELFF. CDR3 coding DNA: TGTGCCATCAGTGGGACAGGGAGGGAAGAGCTGTTTTTT.

The rearrangement joins TRBV13 to TRBJ2-1; maybe TRBD1 (6 bases). CDR1 is PRHDT, CDR2 FYEKMQ, per germline (reference sequence). Trimming removed 4 bases from V and 1 base from J, with 14 bases in between. The CDR3 extends over 16 amino acids. CDR3 sequence: CASSYAGDGSYNEQFF. The CDR3 DNA is TGTGCCAGCAGCTATGCAGGGGACGGATCCTACAATGAGCAGTTCTTC.

CDR3 protein: CASSLGRGLNQPQHF. CDR3 nucleotides: TGTGCCAGCAGCTTAGGTCGGGGGTTGAATCAGCCCCAGCATTTT. This rearrangement joins TRBV7-2 to TRBJ1-5; weak D call: TRBD1 (5 bases). Trimming removed 1 base from V and 4 bases from J, with 11 bases in between. This CDR3 spans 15 amino acids. The germline V gene encodes CDR1 SGHTA and CDR2 FQGNSA. Combining the CDR3 with reference TRBV7-2 and TRBJ1-5 gives the whole variable domain GAGVSQSPSNKVTEKGKDVELRCDPISGHTALYWYRQSLGQGLEFLIYFQGNSAPDKSGLPSDRFSAERTGGSVSTLTIQRTQQEDSAVYLCASSLGRGLNQPQHFGDGTRLSIL.

Regarding this clone: One end of the junction does not line up with germline, which may come from a read error. The chain has TRBV7-9 and TRBJ2-5, with D possibly TRBD1 on 6 matching bases. The CDR3 totals 12 residues. Germline V CDR1 and CDR2: SEHNR, FQNEAQ (reference sequence). The CDR3 nucleotides are TGTTCCAGCAGCCTATCCAGGGGAACCCAGTACTTC. It encodes CSSSLSRGTQYF.

CDR3 coding DNA: TGTGCCACCAGCAGAGACGGGGAGGTGAACACTGAAGCTTTCTTT. It translates to CATSRDGEVNTEAFF. This chain joins TRBV15 and TRBJ1-1; D is undetermined. This CDR3 is 15 amino acids long. From germline, CDR1 is LNHNV and CDR2 YYDKDF (reference sequence). V lost 0 bases and J lost 0, with 8 bases in between.

The count of this clone is one. The gene calls are TRBV23-1 and TRBJ1-1; a weak D match, TRBD1 (5 bases). TRBV23-1 is designated an ORF whose function remains uncertain. The CDR3 totals 15 residues. Trimming left V 0 bases short and J 3 bases short, with 11 bases between. The CDR3 region is CASSQSAGPDTEAFF. Here the CDR3 DNA reads TGCGCCAGCAGTCAATCGGCGGGACCTGACACTGAAGCTTTCTTT.

V is TRBV7-6 and J is TRBJ2-3; 10 nucleotides agree with TRBD2. Trimming took 2 bases from V and 2 from J; bases not matched to a gene: 16. Per the germline V gene, CDR1 is SGHVS and CDR2 is FNYEAQ. There are 20 residues in the CDR3. The CDR3 is CASSLRGLAESGRDTDTQYF. The CDR3, as DNA: TGTGCCAGCAGCTTACGAGGCCTGGCGGAGAGCGGGAGGGACACAGATACGCAGTATTTT.

The chain couples TRBV4-2 to TRBJ2-3, with 7 nucleotides matching TRBD2. The germline CDR1 and CDR2 sequences are LGHNA and YNFKEQ. The CDR3 length is 17 residues. The V segment lost 4 bases and the J segment 0 bases; nucleotides outside the gene matches: 10. The CDR3 here is CASSPEPWGGSTDTQYF. CDR3 sequence (DNA): TGTGCCAGCAGCCCGGAGCCTTGGGGAGGGAGCACAGATACGCAGTATTTT.

This clone was recorded only once. The chain recombines TRBV21-1 with TRBJ2-7; TRBD1 was called by the table and not checked on the DNA. TRBV21-1 is a listed pseudogene. The CDR3 covers 16 residues. The CDR3 DNA reads as TGTGCCAGCAACTTTAGGCCCGGGACAGGGGTCTACGAGCAGTACGTC. This codes for CASNFRPGTGVYEQYV.

The chain recombines TRBV27 with TRBJ1-5; D uncertain. The CDR3 is 15 residues long. Germline V gene sequence: CDR1 MNHEY, CDR2 SMNVEV (reference sequence). Trimming took 6 bases from V and 0 from J, leaving 12 bases between them. CDR3 loop: CASSPGLNSNQPQHF. Written as DNA, the CDR3 is TGTGCCAGCAGCCCCGGACTGAATAGCAATCAGCCCCAGCATTTT.

The chain couples TRBV25-1 to TRBJ1-3; D is possibly TRBD1 (6 bases). V was trimmed by 5 bases and J by 0 bases, leaving 11 bases between them. The CDR3 runs to 15 residues. Germline assignment: CDR1 MGHDK and CDR2 SYGVNS. The CDR3 DNA reads as TGTGCCAGCAGTCCTAGGGGGTACTCTGGAAACACCATATATTTT. Its translation: CASSPRGYSGNTIYF.

The rearrangement joins TRBV21-1 to TRBJ2-7; the listed D gene, TRBD1, was not tested against the DNA. TRBV21-1 is recorded as a pseudogene. The CDR3 loop spans 15 amino acids. The CDR3 sequence: CASSNHRTGYNEQYF. For the CDR3, the DNA is TGTGCCAGCAGCAACCACCGGACAGGGTACAACGAGCAGTACTTC.

The V and J genes are TRBV7-9 and TRBJ1-1, with D perhaps TRBD1 (6 bases). Looked up from germline, CDR1 is SEHNR and CDR2 is FQNEAQ (reference sequence). CDR3 length: 16 amino acids. Trimming left V 1 base short and J 3 bases short, with 15 bases between. CDR3 sequence: CASSLGDGGPDTEAFF. In nucleotides, the CDR3 is TGTGCCAGCAGCTTAGGGGACGGGGGGCCCGACACTGAAGCTTTCTTT.

The chain has TRBV6-1 and TRBJ1-5, with D unresolved. The germline V gene encodes CDR1 MNHNS and CDR2 SASEGT. The CDR3 contains 14 residues. Trimming left V 5 bases short and J 7 bases short, with 15 bases between. CDR3 DNA sequence: TGTGCCAGCAGTCAAGTCGGCAGCAGGCAGCCCCAGCATTTT. It codes for CASSQVGSRQPQHF.

This clone has a handful of counts. Mismatch with germline at one junction end may stem from a read error. The chain combines TRBV7-9 with TRBJ2-3, with 9 bases lining up with TRBD1. The germline V gene has CDR1 SEHNR and CDR2 FQNEAQ (reference sequence). CDR3 length equals 17 residues. The CDR3 here is CSSSSQGDREGADTQYF. Here the CDR3 DNA reads TGTTCCAGCAGCTCTCAGGGGGACAGGGAGGGTGCAGATACGCAGTATTTT.

CDR3: CASSRGGYEQYF. CDR3 DNA sequence: TGTGCCAGCAGCCGGGGGGGATACGAGCAGTACTTC. The gene calls are TRBV7-6 and TRBJ2-7; 8 positions agree with TRBD2. The J segment lost 4 bases and the V segment lost 5 bases, leaving 1 base of the junction unmatched. In germline, CDR1 is SGHVS, CDR2 FNYEAQ. CDR3 length equals 12 residues.

The rearrangement links TRBV6-1 to TRBJ1-2; D might be TRBD1 (6 bases). The CDR3 loop spans 17 amino acids. Germline CDR1 MNHNS, CDR2 SASEGT. The V and J ends lost 5 bases and 8 bases respectively, with 27 bases between them. CDR3 DNA: TGTGCCAGCAGTAAAGGGGGGGGCGCGTCGGCCGTTCGCGGCTACACCTTC. Residues: CASSKGGGASAVRGYTF.

V and J are TRBV7-2 and TRBJ2-7, with 9 bases lining up with TRBD2. V gave up 5 bases and J gave up 5 bases; unmatched junction bases: 10. CDR3 length: 15 amino acids. CDR1 SGHTA and CDR2 FQGNSA come from the germline V gene. The CDR3 DNA sequence: TGTGCCAGCAGCCCTAGCGGTGCTAGCGGGAACGAGCAGTACTTC. Its protein is CASSPSGASGNEQYF.

This chain joins TRBV19 and TRBJ2-3, with D possibly TRBD2 on 5 matching bases. Germline CDR1 LNHDA, CDR2 SQIVND (reference sequence). The V end was cut by 4 bases, the J end by 1 base, with 12 bases between. CDR3 length: 15 residues. Written as DNA, the CDR3 is TGTGCCAGTAGTACGGGCGGGCCCCGCACAGATACGCAGTATTTT. Translation: CASSTGGPRTDTQYF.

V and J are TRBV2 and TRBJ1-5; weak D call: TRBD1 (5 bases). Germline CDR1 is SNHLY and CDR2 is FYNNEI. The CDR3 is made up of 14 amino acids. V was clipped by 1 base and J by 4 bases, with 8 bases between them. Here the CDR3 DNA reads TGTGCCAGCAGTGAAGAATCAGGGAATCAGCCCCAGCATTTT. Translation: CASSEESGNQPQHF.

The chain carries TRBV7-9 and TRBJ2-5; D perhaps matches TRBD1 (5 bases). The CDR3 runs 11 residues. V lost 5 bases, J lost 10 bases, and 11 bases lay in between. Germline CDR1 reads SEHNR; CDR2 reads FQNEAQ (reference sequence). CDR3 amino acids: CASSPDSGQYF. CDR3 in DNA: TGTGCCAGCAGCCCCGACAGTGGCCAGTACTTC.